Here is one T cell receptor beta chain with its context. Its antigen is currently unknown. This CDR3 is 13 amino acids long. Germline V gene data show CDR1 as SGHRS and CDR2 as YFSETQ. J gave up 6 bases and V 6 bases, and 4 bases lay outside the gene matches. Clones were sequenced by immunoSEQ multiplex PCR, and TCRdb holds only the in-frame ones, with some missing. The data show approximately 41,000 clones, with 86% seen just once and 7.1% held by the top ten. The data originate from a study of T cells in localized non-small cell lung cancer. Study-level findings and limits: Longer overall survival associated with higher blood T cell density; shorter survival with higher adjacent-lung clonality. Adjacent lung had a median approximately 57 of the 100 largest tumor clones.

The chain carries TRBV5-1 and TRBJ2-1; 9 nucleotides line up with TRBD1. The material sequenced was peripheral blood, taken before any cancer treatment. The sequence came from a woman aged 18 to 55 with stage III lung adenocarcinoma. CDR3 DNA: TGCGCCAGCAATCAGGGACAGGGCAATGAGCAGTTCTTC. The encoded protein is CASNQGQGNEQFF.